Shown below are 28 T cell receptor beta chains from a single sample sequenced in a study of graft-versus-host responses after intestinal transplantation. TCRdb keeps only in-frame clones here, not all; method: immunoSEQ multiplex PCR. The sample lists 12,000 or so clones, about 94% occurring once. The sample was PBMCs, taken 109 to 110 days after intestinal transplant. All receptors derive from a human patient who received an intestinal transplant, so some T cells may come from the graft donor.

The chain carries TRBV2 and TRBJ2-1, with unresolved D. Germline CDR1 SNHLY, CDR2 FYNNEI. Deletions cut 4 bases from V and 0 bases from J, with 13 bases between. CDR3 size: 16 residues. CDR3 sequence reads: CASSALDGSSYNEQFF. DNA of the CDR3: TGTGCCAGCAGTGCCCTTGACGGCAGCTCCTACAATGAGCAGTTCTTC.

The chain links TRBV27 to TRBJ2-2; tentative D call: TRBD2 (6 bases). The CDR3 extends over 14 amino acids. In germline, CDR1 is MNHEY, CDR2 SMNVEV (reference sequence). V shed 3 bases and J shed 6 bases, with 11 bases lying between them. The CDR3 bases are TGTGCCAGCAGTTTTCGGAGGGGCGCCGGGGAGCTGTTTTTT. It yields the protein CASSFRRGAGELFF.

The chain joins TRBV2 to TRBJ2-7, with 7 bases lining up with TRBD2. Germline lookup yields CDR1 SNHLY and CDR2 FYNNEI. CDR3 length: 15 amino acids. The ends lost 6 bases at V and 3 bases at J; junction bases unmatched: 11. CDR3 sequence: CASRTSSGMNYEQYF. Here the CDR3 DNA reads TGTGCCAGCAGGACCTCTAGCGGAATGAACTACGAGCAGTACTTC.

The rearrangement joins TRBV15 to TRBJ1-5; D not certain. The germline CDR1 and CDR2 sequences are LNHNV and YYDKDF (reference sequence). The germline V and J ends were trimmed by 0 bases and 2 bases, with 8 bases remaining between them. The CDR3 is 15 amino acids. CDR3 residues: CATSRDPEGNQPQHF. CDR3 coding DNA: TGTGCCACCAGCAGAGATCCAGAGGGCAATCAGCCCCAGCATTTT.

The gene calls are TRBV27 and TRBJ1-1, with 11 bases aligning to TRBD1. V gave up 3 bases and J gave up 6 bases; unmatched junction bases: 6. CDR1 MNHEY and CDR2 SMNVEV come from the germline V gene (reference sequence). The CDR3 spans 15 residues. Written as DNA, the CDR3 is TGTGCCAGCAGTTTCGGACAGGGGGCCTTCGCTGAAGCTTTCTTT. It encodes CASSFGQGAFAEAFF.

The rearrangement uses TRBV19 and TRBJ2-1, with 7 bases aligning to TRBD2. Losses at the gene ends were 7 bases for V and 0 bases for J; bases not matched to a gene: 9. Germline CDR1 reads LNHDA; CDR2 reads SQIVND (reference sequence). The CDR3 is made up of 16 amino acids. CDR3 bases: TGTGCCAGTACCCCCCTCGGCGGGAGCTCCTACAATGAGCAGTTCTTC. It encodes CASTPLGGSSYNEQFF.

This sequence joins TRBV5-6 and TRBJ2-5; tentatively, D is TRBD2 (5 bases). The CDR3 loop spans 15 amino acids. The germline gives CDR1 SGHDT, CDR2 YYEEEE. V was cut by 0 bases and J by 0 bases, with 9 bases left in between. The CDR3 coding sequence is TGTGCCAGCAGCTTGGTTTGGGAGTACCAAGAGACCCAGTACTTC. Translated, it gives CASSLVWEYQETQYF.

V and J are TRBV4-1 and TRBJ2-5, with D unclear. This CDR3 contains 15 residues. Germline assignment: CDR1 MGHRA and CDR2 YSYEKL. V was shortened by 5 bases and J by 2 bases, with 15 bases between the two germline ends. The DNA of the CDR3 is TGCGCCAGCAGCTCCGACTTAGTTGTACAAGAGACCCAGTACTTC. Translated, it gives CASSSDLVVQETQYF.

DNA of the CDR3: TGTGCCAGCAGTTTCAGATTCCGGCAGGGCGGCAATCAGCCCCAGCATTTT. This gives the protein CASSFRFRQGGNQPQHF. The rearrangement links TRBV28 to TRBJ1-5; TRBD1 is a possible D gene (5 bases). CDR3 length: 17 amino acids. Germline V gives CDR1 MDHEN, CDR2 SYDVKM. The germline V and J ends were trimmed by 3 bases and 2 bases, with 17 bases remaining between them.

This clone was found once. The chain joins TRBV28 to TRBJ2-5; no reliable D call. The J call is uncertain, as TRBJ2-7 better fits the DNA end. The CDR3 covers 15 residues. Looked up from germline, CDR1 is MDHEN and CDR2 is SYDVKM. The CDR3 spells CASSFSAPRTYEQYF. In nucleotides, the CDR3 is TGTGCCAGCAGTTTTTCGGCCCCACGAACCTACGAGCAGTACTTC.

The rearrangement uses TRBV9 and TRBJ1-4; D unclear. The CDR3 is 13 amino acids. Per the germline V gene, CDR1 is SGDLS and CDR2 is YYNGEE. V lost 3 bases and J 3 bases, leaving 6 bases between the germline ends. The CDR3 is CASSAAANEKLFF. The CDR3 nucleotides read TGTGCCAGCAGCGCCGCAGCTAATGAAAAACTGTTTTTT.

V gene TRBV19 combines with J gene TRBJ2-7, with 9 bases aligning to TRBD1. The ends lost 3 bases at V and 3 bases at J; junction bases unmatched: 6. In germline, CDR1 is LNHDA, CDR2 SQIVND (reference sequence). This CDR3 region has 15 residues. CDR3 protein: CASSILTGGLYEQYF. CDR3 sequence (DNA): TGTGCCAGTAGTATCCTGACAGGGGGTCTCTACGAGCAGTACTTC.

The chain couples TRBV7-2 to TRBJ2-1; 10 bases agree with TRBD2. CDR1 and CDR2 (germline): SGHTA, FQGNSA. The CDR3 totals 16 residues. V trimming: 4 bases; J trimming: 7 bases; junction bases outside the gene matches: 10. The CDR3 DNA follows: TGTGCCAGCAGCTGGGGGTTTACTAGCGGGAAGAATGAGCAGTTCTTC. Translation gives CASSWGFTSGKNEQFF.

V gene TRBV27 combines with J gene TRBJ2-7; D possibly corresponds to TRBD1 (5 bases). Trimming removed 2 bases at V and 2 bases at J, with 7 bases between. The CDR3 loop spans 13 amino acids. Germline values: CDR1 MNHEY, CDR2 SMNVEV (reference sequence). The CDR3 sequence is CASSLGATYEQYF. CDR3 DNA: TGTGCCAGCAGTTTAGGGGCCACCTACGAGCAGTACTTC.

The chain carries TRBV5-1 and TRBJ2-7; 10 nucleotides align to TRBD1. There are 18 residues in the CDR3. Germline CDR1 is SGHRS and CDR2 is YFSETQ. With V trimmed by 3 bases and J by 3 bases, 15 bases remained unmatched. The CDR3 nucleotides read TGCGCCAGCAGCTGGGGTACCCTGACAGGGGGCTTAGGCTACGAGCAGTACTTC. The encoded protein is CASSWGTLTGGLGYEQYF.

This chain connects TRBV5-8 to TRBJ1-1; 10 nucleotides align to TRBD1. The CDR3 length is 14 residues. V was clipped by 3 bases and J by 4 bases; unmatched bases: 3. Germline values: CDR1 SGHTS, CDR2 YDEGEE. CDR3 sequence reads: CASSSGTGVTEAFF. The CDR3 DNA reads TGTGCCAGCAGCTCCGGGACAGGGGTCACTGAAGCTTTCTTT.

The rearrangement joins TRBV6-5 to TRBJ2-3; possibly TRBD2 for D (6 bases). V was pared by 8 bases and J by 0 bases, with 15 bases between. This CDR3 is built from 15 residues. The germline V gene encodes CDR1 MNHEY and CDR2 SVGAGI. Written as DNA, the CDR3 is TGTGCCAGCCGGCGCGGGACCTCTAGCACAGATACGCAGTATTTT. Encoded protein: CASRRGTSSTDTQYF.

The V gene is TRBV6-1, the J gene TRBJ2-5; D may correspond to TRBD1 or TRBD2 (5 bases each). The CDR3 covers 15 residues. V was shortened by 3 bases and J by 5 bases, with 16 bases between the two germline ends. The germline gives CDR1 MNHNS, CDR2 SASEGT. The DNA of the CDR3 is TGTGCCAGCAGTGATGGCTCGGGATGGGGGGAGACCCAGTACTTC. Its protein is CASSDGSGWGETQYF.

In the case of this clone: A junction boundary mismatches the germline segment, possibly from a read error. The J gene is TRBJ2-3, the V gene TRBV6-4; 8 positions agree with TRBD2. Germline V gives CDR1 MRHNA, CDR2 SNTAGT. The CDR3 spans 15 residues. The CDR3 DNA reads TGTGCCAGCGGTGACTCGACTAGCGGCACAGATACGCAGTATTTT. This gives the protein CASGDSTSGTDTQYF.

The chain carries TRBV19 and TRBJ2-3; 10 bases line up with TRBD2. This CDR3 is 16 amino acids long. V was pared by 4 bases and J by 5 bases, with 9 bases of the junction left unmatched. Germline lookup yields CDR1 LNHDA and CDR2 SQIVND (reference sequence). This chain's CDR3 is CASSTGTSASLDTQYF. The CDR3 DNA reads as TGTGCCAGTAGTACGGGGACTAGCGCTAGTTTAGATACGCAGTATTTT.

V and J are TRBV28 and TRBJ2-3; maybe TRBD1 (6 bases). With 3 bases removed from V and 2 bases from J, the gap between germline ends came to 12 bases. The CDR3 runs 15 residues. CDR1 is MDHEN and CDR2 is SYDVKM in the germline V gene. The DNA of the CDR3 is TGTGCCAGCAGTTTGGGGGCGGACAACACAGATACGCAGTATTTT. Translation: CASSLGADNTDTQYF.

The chain links TRBV5-1 to TRBJ1-5; no reliable D call. Trimming removed 8 bases from V and 0 bases from J, with 12 bases in between. Germline V gene sequence: CDR1 SGHRS, CDR2 YFSETQ. The CDR3 has 14 residues. CDR3 sequence reads: CARGRQNSNQPQHF. In nucleotides, the CDR3 is TGCGCCAGAGGGCGGCAGAATAGCAATCAGCCCCAGCATTTT.

The CDR3 sequence is CARPGLAVIAKNIQYF. The CDR3 nucleotides are TGTGCCAGACCAGGACTAGCGGTTATAGCCAAAAACATTCAGTACTTC. The V call is TRBV25-1, the J call TRBJ2-4, with 10 bases fitting TRBD2. The CDR3 extends over 16 amino acids. V shed 9 bases, J shed 0 bases, and the junction held 8 bases outside the gene matches. Germline lookup yields CDR1 MGHDK and CDR2 SYGVNS.

The J gene is TRBJ2-5, the V gene TRBV4-3, with 9 bases fitting TRBD1. J lost 0 bases, V lost 3 bases, and 5 bases had no gene match. In germline, CDR1 is LGHNA, CDR2 YSLEER. This CDR3 is built from 16 residues. The CDR3 loop reads CASSQQDRGYQETQYF. The CDR3 nucleotides are TGCGCCAGCAGCCAGCAGGACAGGGGATACCAAGAGACCCAGTACTTC.

The chain employs TRBV2 and TRBJ2-4; no firm D call. The germline V gene encodes CDR1 SNHLY and CDR2 FYNNEI. The CDR3 loop spans 12 amino acids. The germline V and J ends were trimmed by 6 bases and 6 bases, with 9 bases remaining between them. CDR3 protein: CASRPGLNIQYF. For the CDR3, the DNA is TGTGCCAGCAGGCCCGGGTTAAACATTCAGTACTTC.

The rearrangement joins TRBV15 to TRBJ2-7, with D hard to call. This CDR3 has 15 amino acids. CDR1 and CDR2 (germline): LNHNV, YYDKDF (reference sequence). V lost 1 base, J lost 2 bases, and 12 bases lay in between. The CDR3 DNA follows: TGTGCCACCAGCAGAGCTAGGGAAGGCACCTACGAGCAGTACTTC. Protein: CATSRAREGTYEQYF.

This clone showed up just once. This chain links TRBV2 with TRBJ1-1; D is uncertain. The CDR3 is 16 residues long. The germline gives CDR1 SNHLY, CDR2 FYNNEI. V lost 2 bases, J lost 1 base, and 14 bases lay in between. The CDR3 bases are TGTGCCAGCAGTGAACCGTTGGGCTGGGGGAACACTGAAGCTTTCTTT. This encodes CASSEPLGWGNTEAFF. Full variable domain (outside the CDR3, taken from reference TRBV2 and TRBJ1-1): EPEVTQTPSHQVTQMGQEVILRCVPISNHLYFYWYRQILGQKVEFLVSFYNNEISEKSEIFDDQFSVERPDGSNFTLKIRSTKLEDSAMYFCASSEPLGWGNTEAFFGQGTRLTVV.

The J gene is TRBJ1-5, the V gene TRBV9; unclear D gene. Per the germline V gene, CDR1 is SGDLS and CDR2 is YYNGEE. The CDR3 extends over 15 amino acids. The V and J ends lost 4 bases and 1 base respectively, with 12 bases between them. CDR3 sequence (DNA): TGTGCCAGCAGCCCCTTGGGCGGCAGCAATCAGCCCCAGCATTTT. Protein sequence: CASSPLGGSNQPQHF. Together with reference TRBV9 and TRBJ1-5, the CDR3 gives the full variable domain: DSGVTQTPKHLITATGQRVTLRCSPRSGDLSVYWYQQSLDQGLQFLIQYYNGEERAKGNILERFSAQQFPDLHSELNLSSLELGDSALYFCASSPLGGSNQPQHFGDGTRLSIL.